This T cell receptor (beta chain) comes out of a study of CD8 T cells in Susac syndrome. Controls were healthy donors chosen to match patients in age and sex. Negative isolation was used for CD8+ and CD4+ T cells and FACS enrichment for TEMRA cells. The V gene's germline CDR1 is SNHLY and CDR2 FYNNEI. CDR3 size: 13 residues. The V gene lost 7 bases and the J gene lost 7 bases, with 13 bases spanning the gap. Reverse transcription of 0.5 to 1 ug RNA was performed with random hexamers. immunoSEQ multiplex PCR amplified TCR beta CDR3 across 54 Vbeta, 13 Jbeta. One entry per CDR3 protein, called by TCRdb with MiXCR from the immunoSEQ multiplex PCR reads. Altogether 80,000 to 90,000 distinct CDR3 sequences are present, roughly 91% being singletons, with the ten largest covering around 0.32%.

The sequenced material came from CD8+ T cells from PBMCs. V is TRBV2 and J is TRBJ1-4, with a weak D call TRBD1 (5 bases). This receptor was taken from a human donor in good health. CDR3 bases: TGTGCCAGCATTGGGGGTTCTGCTGAAAAACTGTTTTTT. Protein sequence: CASIGGSAEKLFF.